This T cell receptor (beta chain) was documented in a study of blood T cells in healthy people across ages (dated by TCRdb to 2014 to 2015). Looking at the study overall: In model experiments, roughly one uniquely barcoded TCR beta cDNA molecule per two T cells was captured by template switching. To track age-related changes in TCR beta repertoire diversity, the study relied on deep sequencing normalized with unique cDNA molecular identifiers. The donors were divided into four age groups: young (average around 17 years), middle-aged (approximately 39), aged (around 67) and long-lived (82). To avoid experimental bias, donors of different ages were randomly spread across the sequencing lanes. For two donors (one aged 18 to 30 and one aged 80 or older), the study analyzed two additional independent replicas of 1 million unique cDNA reads from the same blood draw. Results the study describes overall, beyond this receptor: Observed TCR beta diversity per million T cells fell roughly linearly with age, and a significant reduction was already apparent by age approximately 41. The CMV infection status of donors was not known, potentially confounding age-related changes in expanded clonotypes. The long-lived group showed more naive CD4+ T cells, fewer expanded clones and increased TCR diversity than the aged group, suggesting age selection. Since profiling was done on bulk unsorted PBMCs, naive and antigen-experienced compartments could not be conclusively compared. A strong correlation was found between observed TCR beta diversity and the percentage of naive T cells measured by flow cytometry. Estimates of total diversity from one million sequenced T cells were regarded as lower bounds and underestimates.

Preparation of the library involved 5' RACE. This sample was sequenced with an Illumina HiSeq 2500. The second PCR ran for about 6 to 12 cycles and used a J-beta primer mix along with a sample-barcoded 5' primer. A unique molecular identifier was introduced onto each TCR beta cDNA molecule by a template-switch 5' adaptor carrying 12 random nucleotides. Each sample yielded at least 3 million CDR3-containing paired-end reads. First-strand cDNA synthesis was performed from all RNA using the Mint cDNA synthesis kit, with priming by a TRBC-specific oligonucleotide. After uracil-DNA glycosylase treatment, a first 18-cycle PCR used universal primers M1SS and BC2_uni_R on all cDNA. Concerning the study's data processing: For normalization, 1 million high-quality reads, each with a distinct molecular identifier, were randomly selected from each sample. Reads sharing molecular identifiers were discarded rather than binned into consensus sequences. MiTCR, run with a Q25 quality threshold and the strictest error-elimination algorithm, handled CDR3 identification, clonotype clustering and error correction. A nonparametric unseen species model using Euler transformation provided a lower-bound estimate of total TCR beta diversity. TCRdb took the public reads, trimmed them with fastp at Q25, ran MiXCR for clone calling and kept in-frame beta chains. Merged by CDR3 protein, the rows form single entries marked with the most common genes and DNA. Here the V and J calls rest on TCRdb's processing, not on the authors' analysis. Here the sample has some 730,000 distinct CDR3 sequences; 20% to 25% occur a single time. The ten largest make up around 21% of the sample.

The junction carries 9 bases between V and J, which are trimmed by 2 bases and 8 bases respectively. From the cysteine up to the phenylalanine, the CDR3 has a length of 13 residues. Solely the CDR3 DNA is kept, with 39 bases framed from the first base. CDR1 is given as LGHDT and CDR2 as YNNKEL, both from the germline V gene (reference sequence). The roughly 38 donors, aged roughly 6 to 100 years, were systemically healthy Caucasian individuals from Russia. Around 9.8 milliliters of peripheral blood were collected from each donor into EDTA-treated Vacutainer tubes. Ficoll-Paque density-gradient centrifugation was used to isolate PBMCs, with at least 6 million per sample. Trizol reagent was used to extract total RNA from PBMCs, with at least 5.5 micrograms per sample. For every donor, an aliquot of PBMCs went through flow cytometry to measure the percentages of naive CD45RAhigh/CD27high T cells. This clonotype has just a few counts. Its antigen remains unidentified. Base qualities are missing; no much larger clone stands one base away.

The chain couples TRBV3-1 to TRBJ1-4; too little of a D gene remains to name it. Sequenced material: blood. The sequence came from a man between 65 and 85 years old in good health. The DNA sequence is as follows: TGTGCCAGCAGCCAACAATCGCAGGAAAAACTGTTTTTT. This codes for CASSQQSQEKLFF. Reference TRBV3-1 and TRBJ1-4 proteins supply the regions before and after the CDR3; the full variable domain is: DTAVSQTPKYLVTQMGNDKSIKCEQNLGHDTMYWYKQDSKKFLKIMFSYNNKELIINETVPNRFSPKSPDKAHLNLHINSLELGDSAVYFCASSQQSQEKLFFGSGTQLSVL.